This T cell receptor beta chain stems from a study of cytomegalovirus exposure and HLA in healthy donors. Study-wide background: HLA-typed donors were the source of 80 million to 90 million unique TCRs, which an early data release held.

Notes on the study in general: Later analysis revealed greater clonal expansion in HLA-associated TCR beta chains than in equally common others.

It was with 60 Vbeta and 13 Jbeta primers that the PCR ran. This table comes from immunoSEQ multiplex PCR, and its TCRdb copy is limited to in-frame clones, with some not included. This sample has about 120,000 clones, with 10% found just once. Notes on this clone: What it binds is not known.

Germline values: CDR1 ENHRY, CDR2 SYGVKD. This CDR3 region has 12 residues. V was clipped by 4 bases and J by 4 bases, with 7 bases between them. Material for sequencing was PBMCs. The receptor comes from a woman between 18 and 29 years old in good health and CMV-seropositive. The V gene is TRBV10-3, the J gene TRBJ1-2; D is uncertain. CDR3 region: CAISAVSYGYTF. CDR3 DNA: TGTGCCATCAGTGCAGTCAGCTATGGCTACACCTTC.